This T cell receptor beta chain was found in a study of CD8+ T cells in alopecia areata. Study-level findings and limits: Alopecia totalis/universalis scalp especially showed more expanded CD8+ clones than normal scalp. Treatment with tofacitinib significantly lowered scalp clonality and reduced expanded CD8+ clones among the top 100.

This sample's treatment: oral pan-JAK inhibitor, 5-10 mg twice daily. Germline lookup yields CDR1 SNHLY and CDR2 FYNNEI. V lost 1 base and J 2 bases, leaving 4 bases between the germline ends. This CDR3 region has 13 residues. Sequencing relied on a cDNA template that was reverse transcribed from extracted RNA. The protocol was immunoSEQ multiplex PCR, while the TCRdb copy is restricted to in-frame clones and leaves out a portion. The sample holds 200,000 to 250,000 clones, approximately 67% seen once. Points on this clone: No antigen is known for it.

The chain employs TRBV2 and TRBJ2-3; D gene ambiguous. The receptor's source is a human donor with alopecia areata. The sequenced sample was CD4+ T cells sorted from blood, obtained at approximately week 42, from a patient treated with tofacitinib. This chain's CDR3 is CASSEGSTDTQYF. The CDR3, as DNA: TGTGCCAGCAGTGAAGGGTCCACAGATACGCAGTATTTT.